What follows are 31 T cell receptor beta chains derived from one specimen sequenced in a study of blood T cell repertoires in COVID-19. The method was immunoSEQ multiplex PCR; TCRdb's version includes in-frame clones alone and lacks a portion of them. The sample has over 120,000 clones, 70% to 90% seen once; the top ten hold approximately 2%. Source material: peripheral blood. The receptors were sampled from a man between 65 and 85 years old with acute or convalescent COVID-19.

This clone was detected a few times. CDR3 DNA sequence: TGCGCCAGCAGCCGGCCCGGAGCTGCTAACTATGGCTACACCTTC. Translating it yields CASSRPGAANYGYTF. The chain is built from TRBV4-1 and TRBJ1-2, with no clear D. Germline V lookup: CDR1 MGHRA, CDR2 YSYEKL. The CDR3 covers 15 residues. V gave up 4 bases and J gave up 0 bases, with 12 bases separating them.

The chain is built from TRBV24-1 and TRBJ2-6; 7 nucleotides align to TRBD1. The CDR3 extends over 18 amino acids. V was pared by 2 bases and J by 0 bases, with 6 bases of the junction left unmatched. CDR1 KGHDR and CDR2 SFDVKD come from the germline V gene. CDR3 sequence: CATSDSRDRSSGANVLTF. For the CDR3, the DNA is TGTGCCACCAGTGATTCCCGGGACAGAAGCTCTGGGGCCAACGTCCTGACTTTC.

This chain joins TRBV18 and TRBJ2-3; D unclear. The CDR3 totals 13 residues. Trimming left V 3 bases short and J 3 bases short, with 7 bases between. Looked up from germline, CDR1 is KGHSH and CDR2 is LQKENI. CDR3 in amino acids: CASSPTLTDTQYF. CDR3 sequence (DNA): TGTGCCAGCTCACCTACTTTGACAGATACGCAGTATTTT.

The genes are TRBV13 and TRBJ2-3, with 9 nucleotides matching TRBD2. Germline assignment: CDR1 PRHDT and CDR2 FYEKMQ (reference sequence). V gave up 4 bases and J gave up 1 base; unmatched junction bases: 12. The CDR3 length is 18 residues. As DNA, the CDR3 is TGTGCCAGCAGCTCCGGCCCCCTATTAGCGGGGGGCACAGATACGCAGTATTTT. Translated: CASSSGPLLAGGTDTQYF.

This clone appeared once. The rearrangement uses TRBV19 and TRBJ1-4; 12 positions agree with TRBD1. The CDR3 covers 17 residues. Germline CDR1 reads LNHDA; CDR2 reads SQIVND (reference sequence). The junction had 8 bases not matched to a gene; V was cut back by 3 bases and J by 6 bases. CDR3 amino acids: CASSMMGQGAADEKLFF. For the CDR3, the DNA is TGTGCCAGTAGTATGATGGGACAGGGGGCAGCGGATGAAAAACTGTTTTTT.

The chain has TRBV29-1 and TRBJ2-7; D not resolved. Germline assignment: CDR1 SQVTM and CDR2 ANQGSEA. V was pared by 4 bases and J by 6 bases, with 10 bases between. The CDR3 runs 11 residues. The CDR3 coding sequence is TGCAGCGTTGCGGCGGTAAGCGAGCAGTACTTC. Encoded protein: CSVAAVSEQYF.

This chain joins TRBV18 and TRBJ1-5; TRBD1 matches at 11 bases. The CDR3 consists of 14 residues. Unmatched junction bases numbered 4, after V lost 6 bases and J lost 6 bases. CDR1 is KGHSH and CDR2 is LQKENI in the germline V gene. The CDR3 is CASSPGTGGQPQHF. The CDR3 DNA reads TGTGCCAGCTCGCCCGGGACAGGGGGTCAGCCCCAGCATTTT.

The chain joins TRBV5-1 to TRBJ2-3, with D perhaps TRBD1 (6 bases). The germline V gene encodes CDR1 SGHRS and CDR2 YFSETQ. Trimming removed 2 bases at V and 5 bases at J, with 9 bases between. There are 13 residues in the CDR3. The CDR3 DNA reads as TGCGCCAGCAGCTTAACAGGGAAAGATACGCAGTATTTT. It translates to CASSLTGKDTQYF.

The chain recombines TRBV2 with TRBJ2-5; D possibly corresponds to TRBD1 (6 bases). The CDR3 extends over 13 amino acids. The V and J ends lost 7 bases and 7 bases respectively, with 16 bases between them. From germline, CDR1 is SNHLY and CDR2 FYNNEI. For the CDR3, the DNA is TGTGCCAGCAACAGGGATAGGCCGGGGACCCAGTACTTC. It encodes CASNRDRPGTQYF.

The CDR3 spells CASSLWDRQNEAFF. CDR3 DNA sequence: TGTGCCAGCAGTTTATGGGACAGGCAAAATGAAGCTTTCTTT. The V call is TRBV27, the J call TRBJ1-1; 8 bases are shared with TRBD1. The junction had 5 bases not matched to a gene; V was cut back by 1 base and J by 7 bases. CDR3 length: 14 residues. Germline CDR1 and CDR2: MNHEY and SMNVEV (reference sequence).

The J gene is TRBJ2-3, the V gene TRBV18; the match to TRBD1 covers 7 bases. V gave up 3 bases and J gave up 3 bases; unmatched junction bases: 9. CDR3 size: 16 residues. Per the germline V gene, CDR1 is KGHSH and CDR2 is LQKENI. For the CDR3, the DNA is TGTGCCAGCTCACCGGGGGACAGAACGCAAACAGATACGCAGTATTTT. It encodes CASSPGDRTQTDTQYF.

The CDR3: CATSDDRVGTYEQYF. In DNA, the CDR3 is TGTGCCACCAGTGATGACAGGGTGGGAACCTACGAGCAGTACTTC. The chain combines TRBV24-1 with TRBJ2-7, with TRBD1 matching over 7 bases. The CDR3 extends over 15 amino acids. V was pared by 3 bases and J by 2 bases, with 6 bases of the junction left unmatched. CDR1 KGHDR and CDR2 SFDVKD come from the germline V gene.

The V gene is TRBV3-1 (or the pseudogene TRBV3-2), the J gene TRBJ2-1, with 7 positions matching TRBD2. The germline V gene has CDR1 LGHDT and CDR2 YNNKEL (reference sequence). V lost 1 base and J lost 0; bases outside the gene matches: 0. The CDR3 extends over 15 amino acids. CDR3 residues: CASSQVAGSYNEQFF. In DNA, the CDR3 is TGTGCCAGCAGCCAAGTAGCGGGCTCCTACAATGAGCAGTTCTTC.

The chain joins TRBV3-1 (or the pseudogene TRBV3-2) to TRBJ1-6; D unresolved. Germline CDR1 LGHDT, CDR2 YNNKEL (reference sequence). The CDR3 has 14 residues. V lost 0 bases and J lost 6, with 6 bases in between. Written as DNA, the CDR3 is TGTGCCAGCAGCCAAGATTTCAGTAATTCACCCCTCCACTTT. It yields the protein CASSQDFSNSPLHF.

This chain connects TRBV6-6 to TRBJ1-1; possibly TRBD1 for D (5 bases). The CDR3 runs 14 residues. Looked up from germline, CDR1 is MNHNY and CDR2 is SVGAGI (reference sequence). V was cut by 5 bases and J by 8 bases, with 18 bases left in between. CDR3 nucleotides: TGTGCCAGCAGTACCTACCTGGGGGGTTTGGAAGCTTTCTTT. Encoded protein: CASSTYLGGLEAFF.

The gene calls are TRBV18 and TRBJ2-2, with TRBD1 matching 7 bases. This CDR3 contains 16 residues. Germline V CDR1 and CDR2: KGHSH, LQKENI. V shed 6 bases and J 2 bases; nucleotides not matched to a gene: 9. This CDR3 reads CASSLPGQPNTGELFF. The CDR3 nucleotides are TGTGCCAGCTCCCTCCCGGGACAGCCTAACACCGGGGAGCTGTTTTTT.

The chain uses TRBV3-1 (or the pseudogene TRBV3-2) and TRBJ1-3; D uncertain. V was trimmed by 4 bases and J by 4 bases, leaving 14 bases between them. The V gene's germline CDR1 is LGHDT and CDR2 YNNKEL (reference sequence). There are 15 residues in the CDR3. CDR3 bases: TGTGCCAGCAGCCCCCTCGGGTCCTGGGGAAACACCATATATTTT. Its translation is CASSPLGSWGNTIYF.

This chain joins TRBV3-1 (or the pseudogene TRBV3-2) and TRBJ1-2, with 7 bases matching TRBD1. The CDR3 is 13 amino acids. Germline trimming cut 4 bases from V and 8 bases from J; bases unmatched to any gene: 7. Germline CDR1 LGHDT, CDR2 YNNKEL (reference sequence). The CDR3 is CASSPTGAEGYTF. In nucleotides, the CDR3 is TGTGCCAGCAGCCCCACAGGGGCTGAGGGCTACACCTTC.

This chain links TRBV9 with TRBJ1-1; TRBD1 aligns across 12 bases. CDR3 length equals 17 residues. Germline assignment: CDR1 SGDLS and CDR2 YYNGEE. V gave up 2 bases and J gave up 1 base; unmatched junction bases: 6. In nucleotides, the CDR3 is TGTGCCAGCAGCGTTGGGACAGGGGGCCCTCCGAACACTGAAGCTTTCTTT. Protein product: CASSVGTGGPPNTEAFF.

The J gene is TRBJ2-7, the V gene TRBV6-5; D is possibly TRBD2 (6 bases). This CDR3 spans 15 amino acids. The germline V and J ends were trimmed by 0 bases and 4 bases, with 13 bases remaining between them. Germline lookup yields CDR1 MNHEY and CDR2 SVGAGI. The CDR3 here is CASSYSSGGRYEQYF. CDR3 sequence (DNA): TGTGCCAGCAGTTACTCTTCCGGAGGGCGTTACGAGCAGTACTTC.

This clone is a singleton in its sample. The J gene is TRBJ2-7, the V gene TRBV19, with TRBD2 identical over 7 bases. The germline gives CDR1 LNHDA, CDR2 SQIVND (reference sequence). CDR3 length: 16 amino acids. Trimming at V came to 6 bases and at J to 0 bases, leaving 11 bases not matched to a gene. The CDR3 here is CASSPRGTGGSYEQYF. The CDR3 DNA sequence: TGTGCCAGTAGCCCGAGGGGAACGGGGGGCTCCTACGAGCAGTACTTC.

V is TRBV2 and J is TRBJ1-1, with D hard to call. Germline V gene data show CDR1 as SNHLY and CDR2 as FYNNEI. The CDR3 runs 13 residues. Deletions cut 8 bases from V and 8 bases from J, with 18 bases between. The CDR3 loop is CASLQQNRHEAFF. In nucleotides, the CDR3 is TGTGCCAGCCTCCAACAAAACAGACACGAAGCTTTCTTT. Looking up the rest from reference TRBV2 and TRBJ1-1 gives the full variable domain: EPEVTQTPSHQVTQMGQEVILRCVPISNHLYFYWYRQILGQKVEFLVSFYNNEISEKSEIFDDQFSVERPDGSNFTLKIRSTKLEDSAMYFCASLQQNRHEAFFGQGTRLTVV.

This clone was recorded only once. This chain joins TRBV19 and TRBJ1-5; unclear D gene. CDR3 length equals 14 residues. V lost 10 bases, J lost 3 bases, and 16 bases lay in between. Germline values: CDR1 LNHDA, CDR2 SQIVND (reference sequence). CDR3 loop: CATRREGLNQPQHF. The DNA for the CDR3 is TGTGCCACCCGCCGGGAGGGTCTCAATCAGCCCCAGCATTTT.

V and J are TRBV12-3 or TRBV12-4 and TRBJ1-2; TRBD1 might be the D (6 bases). There are 13 residues in the CDR3. The V and J ends lost 5 bases and 8 bases respectively, with 15 bases between them. The DNA for the CDR3 is TGTGCCAGCAGTGAGCGGGGGGCGAACGGCTACACCTTC. It encodes CASSERGANGYTF.

This clone has a single count. J is TRBJ2-5 and V is TRBV28; possibly TRBD1 for D (6 bases). The CDR3 has 14 amino acids. The germline CDR1 and CDR2 sequences are MDHEN and SYDVKM. V lost 4 bases and J 1 base, leaving 10 bases between the germline ends. The CDR3 loop reads CASSSTGFQETQYF. The DNA for the CDR3 is TGTGCCAGCAGTTCCACAGGGTTCCAAGAGACCCAGTACTTC.

The CDR3 DNA sequence: TGTGCCAGCAACCAGCGAGGTAGCGGGAGGCCCAGGGAGGAGCAGTACTTC. This sequence encodes CASNQRGSGRPREEQYF. The rearrangement joins TRBV7-8 to TRBJ2-7, with 10 bases lining up with TRBD2. CDR1 and CDR2 (germline): SGHVS, FQNEAQ. V was clipped by 7 bases and J by 7 bases; unmatched bases: 19. CDR3 size: 17 residues.

V is TRBV5-1 and J is TRBJ2-7, with TRBD2 matching 7 bases. The ends lost 0 bases at V and 4 bases at J; junction bases unmatched: 7. CDR3 length equals 15 residues. Germline V gene sequence: CDR1 SGHRS, CDR2 YFSETQ. In nucleotides, the CDR3 is TGCGCCAGCAGCTTGGGGGCTAGCGGAAATTACGAGCAGTACTTC. This gives the protein CASSLGASGNYEQYF.

This sequence joins TRBV19 and TRBJ1-2; 9 bases are shared with TRBD1. V was clipped by 3 bases and J by 8 bases; unmatched bases: 16. The CDR3 extends over 17 amino acids. CDR1 LNHDA and CDR2 SQIVND come from the germline V gene (reference sequence). This CDR3 reads CASSISGTGYGVGGYTF. Written as DNA, the CDR3 is TGTGCCAGTAGTATCTCCGGGACAGGGTACGGCGTGGGGGGCTACACCTTC.

The chain couples TRBV29-1 to TRBJ1-1; D is unresolved. This CDR3 spans 13 amino acids. V lost 0 bases to trimming and J lost 5 bases, with 10 bases between them. Germline CDR1 reads SQVTM; CDR2 reads ANQGSEA. The CDR3 region has the DNA TGCAGCGTTGAAGATGTTGTGTATACTGAAGCTTTCTTT. Its protein is CSVEDVVYTEAFF.

The chain has TRBV30 and TRBJ2-1; possibly TRBD2 for D (6 bases). The CDR3 is 14 residues long. Germline V gene lookup returns CDR1 GTSNPN and CDR2 SVGIG (reference sequence). The germline V and J ends were trimmed by 0 bases and 4 bases, with 10 bases remaining between them. CDR3 in DNA: TGTGCCTGGAGTGTACTGGCGGGATACAATGAGCAGTTCTTC. Its translation is CAWSVLAGYNEQFF.

The chain uses TRBV5-6 and TRBJ1-4; 8 nucleotides align to TRBD1. V lost 7 bases to trimming and J lost 8 bases; unmatched junction nucleotides: 7. The CDR3 extends over 13 amino acids. Germline-derived CDR1 and CDR2 are SGHDT and YYEEEE. CDR3 region: CASSYRDREKLFF. Here the CDR3 DNA reads TGTGCCAGCTCGTACCGGGACAGGGAAAAACTGTTTTTT.